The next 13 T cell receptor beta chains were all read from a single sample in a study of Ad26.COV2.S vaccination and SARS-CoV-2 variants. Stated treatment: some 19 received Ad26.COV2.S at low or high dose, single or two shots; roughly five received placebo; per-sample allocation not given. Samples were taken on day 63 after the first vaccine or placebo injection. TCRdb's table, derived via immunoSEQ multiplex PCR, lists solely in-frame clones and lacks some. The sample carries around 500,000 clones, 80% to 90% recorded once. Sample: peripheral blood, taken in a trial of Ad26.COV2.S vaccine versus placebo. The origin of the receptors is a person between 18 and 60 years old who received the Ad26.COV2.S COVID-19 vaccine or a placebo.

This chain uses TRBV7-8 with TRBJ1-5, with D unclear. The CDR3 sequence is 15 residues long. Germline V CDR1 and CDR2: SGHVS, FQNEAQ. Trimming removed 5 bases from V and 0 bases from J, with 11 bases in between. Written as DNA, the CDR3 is TGTGCCAGCAGCCTACGGAGGAATAGCAATCAGCCCCAGCATTTT. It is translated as CASSLRRNSNQPQHF.

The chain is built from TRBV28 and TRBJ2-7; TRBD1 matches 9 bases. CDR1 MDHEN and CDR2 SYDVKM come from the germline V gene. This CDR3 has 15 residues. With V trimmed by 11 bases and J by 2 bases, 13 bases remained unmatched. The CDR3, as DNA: TGTGCCTCCGACCGAGGGACAGGGAAAACCTACGAGCAGTACTTC. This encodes CASDRGTGKTYEQYF.

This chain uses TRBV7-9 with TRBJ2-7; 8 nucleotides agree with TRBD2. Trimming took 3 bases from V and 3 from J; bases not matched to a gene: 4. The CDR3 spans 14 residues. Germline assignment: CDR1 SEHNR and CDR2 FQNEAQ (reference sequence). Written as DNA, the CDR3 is TGTGCCAGCAGCTTCGGTAGCGGGGTCTACGAGCAGTACTTC. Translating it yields CASSFGSGVYEQYF.

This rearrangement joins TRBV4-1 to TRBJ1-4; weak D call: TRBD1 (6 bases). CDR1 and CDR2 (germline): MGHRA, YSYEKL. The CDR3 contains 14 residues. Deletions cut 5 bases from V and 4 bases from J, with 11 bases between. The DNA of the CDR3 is TGCGCCAGCAGCTTACAGGGTGTTAATGAAAAACTGTTTTTT. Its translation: CASSLQGVNEKLFF.

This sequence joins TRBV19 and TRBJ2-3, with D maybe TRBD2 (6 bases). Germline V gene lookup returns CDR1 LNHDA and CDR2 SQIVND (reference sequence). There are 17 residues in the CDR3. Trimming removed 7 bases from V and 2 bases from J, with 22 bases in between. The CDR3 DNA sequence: TGTGCCAGTACCCTCACCTTCCGCCGGGGGTTCACAGATACGCAGTATTTT. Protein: CASTLTFRRGFTDTQYF.

Here the CDR3 DNA reads TGTGCCAGCAGCTTAGAGAGAATCGAGCAGTACTTC. Translation: CASSLERIEQYF. V usage is TRBV7-9 and J usage is TRBJ2-7; D is ambiguous. CDR1 and CDR2 from the germline V gene are SEHNR and FQNEAQ (reference sequence). Trimming left V 1 base short and J 6 bases short, with 7 bases between. The CDR3 sequence is 12 residues long.

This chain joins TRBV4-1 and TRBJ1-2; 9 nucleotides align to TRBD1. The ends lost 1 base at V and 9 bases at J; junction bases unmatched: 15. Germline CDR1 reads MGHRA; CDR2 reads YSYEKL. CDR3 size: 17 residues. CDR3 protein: CASSQVVTGGLRRSYTF. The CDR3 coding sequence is TGCGCCAGCAGCCAAGTTGTTACAGGGGGCCTCCGTCGGAGCTACACCTTC.

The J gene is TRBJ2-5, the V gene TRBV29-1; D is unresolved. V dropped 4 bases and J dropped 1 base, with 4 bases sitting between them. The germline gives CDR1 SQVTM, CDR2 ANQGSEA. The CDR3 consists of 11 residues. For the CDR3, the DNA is TGCAGCGTTGTGCGCCAAGAGACCCAGTACTTC. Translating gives CSVVRQETQYF.

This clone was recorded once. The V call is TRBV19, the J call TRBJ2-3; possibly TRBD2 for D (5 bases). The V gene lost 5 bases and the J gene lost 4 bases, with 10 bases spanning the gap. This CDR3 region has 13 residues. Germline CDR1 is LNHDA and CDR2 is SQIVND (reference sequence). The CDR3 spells CASSATRADTQYF. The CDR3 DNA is TGTGCCAGTAGTGCCACTAGGGCAGATACGCAGTATTTT.

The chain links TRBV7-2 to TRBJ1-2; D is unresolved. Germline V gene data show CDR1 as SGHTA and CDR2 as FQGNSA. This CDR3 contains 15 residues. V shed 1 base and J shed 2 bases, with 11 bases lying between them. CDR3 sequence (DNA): TGTGCCAGCAGCTTAGTTCCAGAACCCAACTATGGCTACACCTTC. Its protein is CASSLVPEPNYGYTF. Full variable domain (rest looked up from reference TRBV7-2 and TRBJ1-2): GAGVSQSPSNKVTEKGKDVELRCDPISGHTALYWYRQSLGQGLEFLIYFQGNSAPDKSGLPSDRFSAERTGGSVSTLTIQRTQQEDSAVYLCASSLVPEPNYGYTFGSGTRLTVV.

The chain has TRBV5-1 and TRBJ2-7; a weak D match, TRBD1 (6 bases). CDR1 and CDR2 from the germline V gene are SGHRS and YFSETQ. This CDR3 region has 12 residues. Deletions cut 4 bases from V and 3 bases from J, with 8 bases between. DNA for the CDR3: TGCGCCAGCAGCCCCAGGGGCTACGAGCAGTACTTC. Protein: CASSPRGYEQYF.

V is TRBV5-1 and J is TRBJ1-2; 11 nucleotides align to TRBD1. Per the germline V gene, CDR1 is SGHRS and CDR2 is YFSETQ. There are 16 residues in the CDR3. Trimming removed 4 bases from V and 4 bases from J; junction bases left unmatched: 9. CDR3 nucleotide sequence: TGCGCCAGCAGCCCAGGGGGACAGGGGGTCGGCTATGGCTACACCTTC. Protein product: CASSPGGQGVGYGYTF.

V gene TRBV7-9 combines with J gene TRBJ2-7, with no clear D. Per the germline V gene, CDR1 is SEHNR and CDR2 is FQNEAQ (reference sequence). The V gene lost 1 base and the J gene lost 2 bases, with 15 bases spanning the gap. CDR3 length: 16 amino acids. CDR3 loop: CASSLGVYDGAYEQYF. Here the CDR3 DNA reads TGTGCCAGCAGCTTAGGAGTTTACGACGGAGCCTACGAGCAGTACTTC.